One sample yielded the 16 T cell receptor beta chains listed below, sequenced in a study of cytomegalovirus exposure and HLA in healthy donors. The PCR contained 60 Vbeta and 13 Jbeta primers. Profiling relied on immunoSEQ multiplex PCR, and the TCRdb table lists in-frame clones only, not all of them. This repertoire shows around 170,000 clones, 82% found once; its top ten account for less than 0.85%. Sequenced material: PBMCs. The receptors were gathered from a woman aged 18-35 years in good health and CMV-seronegative.

The V and J genes are TRBV19 and TRBJ2-1; 8 nucleotides line up with TRBD2. V was pared by 5 bases and J by 0 bases, with 3 bases of the junction left unmatched. This CDR3 has 15 amino acids. Germline CDR1 reads LNHDA; CDR2 reads SQIVND (reference sequence). CDR3 in DNA: TGTGCCAGTAGTCCCGCGGGGGGCTCCTACAATGAGCAGTTCTTC. This translates into CASSPAGGSYNEQFF. Using reference TRBV19 and TRBJ2-1 for the parts outside the CDR3, the full variable domain is DGGITQSPKYLFRKEGQNVTLSCEQNLNHDAMYWYRQDPGQGLRLIYYSQIVNDFQKGDIAEGYSVSREKKESFPLTVTSAQKNPTAFYLCASSPAGGSYNEQFFGPGTRLTVL.

The chain recombines TRBV5-1 with TRBJ2-1; D not resolved. V lost 4 bases and J lost 8, with 22 bases in between. Germline V gives CDR1 SGHRS, CDR2 YFSETQ. The CDR3 extends over 16 amino acids. The DNA for the CDR3 is TGCGCCAGCAGCGCCTTAGAAGTCGCGTTGTCCGATGAGCAGTTCTTC. This gives the protein CASSALEVALSDEQFF.

In the case of this clone: Other DNA sequences from this sample encode an identical CDR3 as well. The chain couples TRBV6-1 to TRBJ2-5; D perhaps matches TRBD2 (5 bases). With 1 base removed from V and 4 bases from J, the gap between germline ends came to 7 bases. From germline, CDR1 is MNHNS and CDR2 SASEGT. The CDR3 totals 13 residues. CDR3: CASSEVEGETQYF. Written as DNA, the CDR3 is TGTGCCAGCAGTGAAGTCGAGGGAGAGACCCAGTACTTC.

This clone was seen a handful of times. The V call is TRBV27, the J call TRBJ2-3, with D perhaps matching TRBD1 (5 bases). The germline gives CDR1 MNHEY, CDR2 SMNVEV (reference sequence). CDR3 length: 13 amino acids. Trimming took off 5 bases at V and 5 bases at J, with 11 bases between the two ends. The CDR3 sequence is CASSLKGLDTQYF. For the CDR3, the DNA is TGTGCCAGCAGTCTTAAGGGGTTAGATACGCAGTATTTT.

This chain connects TRBV28 to TRBJ2-3; TRBD2 agrees at 7 bases. With 3 bases clipped from V and 14 bases from J, the junction kept 11 bases outside the gene matches. This CDR3 is 13 amino acids long. Germline loops: CDR1 MDHEN, CDR2 SYDVKM. CDR3 nucleotides: TGTGCCAGCAGTTTGCATGAGAGCGGGACGGGGTATTTT. Translated, it gives CASSLHESGTGYF.

V gene TRBV5-1 combines with J gene TRBJ2-2; D ambiguous. Trimming removed 0 bases at V and 4 bases at J, with 4 bases between. Germline V gene sequence: CDR1 SGHRS, CDR2 YFSETQ. The CDR3 has 13 amino acids. The CDR3 reads CASSLVGTGELFF. The CDR3 coding sequence is TGCGCCAGCAGCTTGGTCGGCACCGGGGAGCTGTTTTTT.

This chain links TRBV9 with TRBJ2-1; 8 bases align to TRBD2. From germline, CDR1 is SGDLS and CDR2 YYNGEE. This CDR3 has 17 amino acids. V was clipped by 4 bases and J by 0 bases; unmatched bases: 9. CDR3 region: CASSQDAAGDSYNEQFF. The CDR3 DNA reads TGTGCCAGCAGCCAAGACGCAGCGGGGGACTCCTACAATGAGCAGTTCTTC. The entire variable domain, with the rest obtained from reference TRBV9 and TRBJ2-1, is as follows: DSGVTQTPKHLITATGQRVTLRCSPRSGDLSVYWYQQSLDQGLQFLIQYYNGEERAKGNILERFSAQQFPDLHSELNLSSLELGDSALYFCASSQDAAGDSYNEQFFGPGTRLTVL.

The chain carries TRBV5-8 and TRBJ1-2, with 7 bases that match TRBD1. Per the germline V gene, CDR1 is SGHTS and CDR2 is YDEGEE. J gave up 2 bases and V 0 bases, and 4 bases lay outside the gene matches. CDR3 length equals 15 residues. This chain's CDR3 is CASSLVRTGNYGYTF. The CDR3 nucleotides read TGTGCCAGCAGCTTGGTTCGGACAGGCAACTATGGCTACACCTTC.

V is TRBV6-1 and J is TRBJ1-5; D may be TRBD1 (6 bases). This CDR3 has 13 amino acids. V lost 5 bases and J lost 4, with 9 bases in between. Germline CDR1 MNHNS, CDR2 SASEGT. The CDR3 DNA reads TGTGCCAGCAGTCGTACAGGGAATCAGCCCCAGCATTTT. Translated, it gives CASSRTGNQPQHF.

This chain uses TRBV2 with TRBJ2-2; D call uncertain. CDR1 and CDR2 (germline): SNHLY, FYNNEI. This CDR3 is 14 amino acids long. V shed 4 bases and J shed 2 bases, with 8 bases lying between them. The CDR3 sequence: CASSVKPNTGELFF. The CDR3 coding sequence is TGTGCCAGCAGTGTGAAGCCAAACACCGGGGAGCTGTTTTTT.

This clone was counted a few times. The gene calls are TRBV2 and TRBJ1-5; maybe TRBD1 (6 bases). The CDR3 runs 12 residues. Between the trimmed V and J ends, which lost 5 bases and 10 bases, there was a span of 12 bases. Germline V gene data show CDR1 as SNHLY and CDR2 as FYNNEI. CDR3 amino acids: CASSQGNHPQHF. The CDR3 DNA sequence: TGTGCCAGCAGTCAGGGGAACCATCCCCAGCATTTT.

The V gene is TRBV5-1, the J gene TRBJ1-1, with a possible D match to TRBD1 (5 bases). The length of the CDR3 is 13 residues. The V end was cut by 4 bases, the J end by 1 base, with 8 bases between. Germline values: CDR1 SGHRS, CDR2 YFSETQ. CDR3 sequence: CASSPTGNTEAFF. As DNA, the CDR3 is TGCGCCAGCAGCCCCACAGGGAACACTGAAGCTTTCTTT.

This clone was observed many times. V usage is TRBV19 and J usage is TRBJ1-5; D may be TRBD1 (5 bases). The CDR3 has 14 residues. V shed 3 bases and J shed 4 bases, with 10 bases lying between them. CDR1 LNHDA and CDR2 SQIVND come from the germline V gene (reference sequence). For the CDR3, the DNA is TGTGCCAGTAGTATGCTCGGGGGTAATCAGCCCCAGCATTTT. Translation: CASSMLGGNQPQHF. Filled out from reference TRBV19 and TRBJ1-5, the complete variable domain reads DGGITQSPKYLFRKEGQNVTLSCEQNLNHDAMYWYRQDPGQGLRLIYYSQIVNDFQKGDIAEGYSVSREKKESFPLTVTSAQKNPTAFYLCASSMLGGNQPQHFGDGTRLSIL.

This sequence joins TRBV18 and TRBJ2-3; 9 bases fit TRBD2. Germline assignment: CDR1 KGHSH and CDR2 LQKENI. The ends lost 3 bases at V and 4 bases at J; junction bases unmatched: 5. The CDR3 runs 15 residues. CDR3 nucleotides: TGTGCCAGCTCACCGGGACTAGCTGCCCCAGATACGCAGTATTTT. Residues: CASSPGLAAPDTQYF.

In its sample, this clone was seen once. V and J are TRBV7-9 and TRBJ2-7, with 7 bases aligning to TRBD1. V trimming: 0 bases; J trimming: 0 bases; junction bases outside the gene matches: 2. Germline values: CDR1 SEHNR, CDR2 FQNEAQ (reference sequence). This CDR3 has 15 amino acids. CDR3 region: CASSLAGTDSYEQYF. For the CDR3, the DNA is TGTGCCAGCAGCTTAGCCGGGACAGACTCCTACGAGCAGTACTTC.

The chain employs TRBV11-3 and TRBJ2-1, with 8 bases aligning to TRBD2. The CDR3 totals 16 residues. Germline V gene sequence: CDR1 SGHNT, CDR2 YENEEA. The V segment lost 4 bases and the J segment 9 bases; nucleotides outside the gene matches: 14. The CDR3 reads CASSSRTSSAHSEQFF. The CDR3 bases are TGTGCCAGCAGCTCCCGGACTAGCTCAGCCCATAGTGAGCAGTTCTTC.